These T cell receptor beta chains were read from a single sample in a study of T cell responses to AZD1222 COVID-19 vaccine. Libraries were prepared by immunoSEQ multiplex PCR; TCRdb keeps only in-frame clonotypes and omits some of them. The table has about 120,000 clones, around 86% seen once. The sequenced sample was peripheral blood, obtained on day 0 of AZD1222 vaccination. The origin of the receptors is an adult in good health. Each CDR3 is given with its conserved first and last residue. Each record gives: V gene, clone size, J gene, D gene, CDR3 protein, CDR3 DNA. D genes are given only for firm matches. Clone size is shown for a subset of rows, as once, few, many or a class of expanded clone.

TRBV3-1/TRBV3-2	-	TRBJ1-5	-	CASSLGGGGGYNQPQHF	TGTGCCAGCAGCTTAGGTGGTGGGGGAGGCTACAATCAGCCCCAGCATTTT
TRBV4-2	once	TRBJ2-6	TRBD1	CASSREYRGSGANVLTF	TGTGCCAGCAGCCGAGAATACAGGGGTTCCGGGGCCAACGTCCTGACTTTC
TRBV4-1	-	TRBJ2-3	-	CASSQAPSESTDTQYF	TGCGCCAGCAGCCAAGCCCCTAGCGAGAGCACAGATACGCAGTATTTT
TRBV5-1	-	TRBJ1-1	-	CASSLVRMGTEAFF	TGCGCCAGCAGCTTGGTACGGATGGGCACTGAAGCTTTCTTT
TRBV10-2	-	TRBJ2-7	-	CASSPGFEQYF	TGCGCCAGCAGCCCAGGGTTCGAGCAGTACTTC
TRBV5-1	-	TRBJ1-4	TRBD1	CASSLDPIGTGKNEKLFF	TGCGCCAGCAGCTTGGACCCTATCGGGACAGGGAAGAATGAAAAACTGTTTTTT
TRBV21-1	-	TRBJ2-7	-	CASSIVMAPPGSCYEQYF	TGTGCCAGCAGCATTGTCATGGCTCCCCCAGGGTCTTGTTACGAGCAGTACTTC
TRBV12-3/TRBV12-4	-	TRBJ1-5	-	CASSLGGFQPQHF	TGTGCCAGCAGCCTGGGGGGGTTTCAGCCCCAGCATTTT
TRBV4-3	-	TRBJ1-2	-	CASSQDYGAGRGYTF	TGCGCCAGCAGCCAAGATTATGGGGCAGGGCGCGGCTACACCTTC
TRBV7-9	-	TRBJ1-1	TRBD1	CASSLGRGIGEAFF	TGTGCCAGCAGCTTAGGCAGGGGGATAGGGGAAGCTTTCTTT
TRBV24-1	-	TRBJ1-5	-	CATQQGTHQPQHF	TGTGCCACCCAACAGGGCACCCATCAGCCCCAGCATTTT
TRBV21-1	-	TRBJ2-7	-	CASSKMVWAAGSYEQYF	-
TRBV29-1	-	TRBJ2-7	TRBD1	CSVSDRDPYEQYF	TGCAGCGTTTCGGACAGGGACCCCTACGAGCAGTACTTC
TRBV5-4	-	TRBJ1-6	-	CASSSPQNSPLHF	TGTGCCAGCAGCTCTCCCCAGAATTCACCCCTCCACTTT
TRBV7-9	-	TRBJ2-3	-	CASSLGASGRGDTQYF	TGTGCCAGCAGCTTAGGAGCAAGCGGGCGGGGAGATACGCAGTATTTT
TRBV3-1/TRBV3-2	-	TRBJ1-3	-	CASSQLSSYGNTIYF	TGTGCCAGCAGCCAACTCTCGAGCTATGGAAACACCATATATTTT
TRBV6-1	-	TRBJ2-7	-	CASSDAPSYEQYF	TGTGCCAGCAGTGATGCACCGTCCTACGAGCAGTACTTC
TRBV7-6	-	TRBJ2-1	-	CASSPRNEQFF	TGTGCCAGCAGTCCCCGCAATGAGCAGTTCTTC